What follows describes a single TCR beta chain. This sample is part of a study of blood T cell repertoires in COVID-19. Overall study context: T cells, B-cell-depleted T cells, or PBMCs provided the cDNA or gDNA that served as material.

Methods used by the authors: Reference gene primer amplification gave nucleated cell count estimates. Produced via immunoSEQ multiplex PCR; TCRdb's table is partial and in-frame only. V, J and clone size are those of that table, while D and trimming were read from the DNA. This sample carries around 190,000 clones, about 81% of them seen once, and the ten largest clones take about 7.8%. V dropped 7 bases and J dropped 5 bases, with 14 bases sitting between them. CDR3 length: 13 amino acids. Germline V gene sequence: CDR1 LGHDT, CDR2 YNNKEL (reference sequence). The chain uses TRBV3-1 (or the pseudogene TRBV3-2) and TRBJ1-1; D is possibly TRBD1 (6 bases). The TCR sequence derives from a woman aged 55-75 years with COVID-19, enrolled during active disease. The sequencing input was peripheral blood. CDR3: CASTQGRGTEAFF. CDR3 DNA sequence: TGTGCCAGCACCCAGGGGCGCGGAACTGAAGCTTTCTTT.